These T cell receptor beta chains were read from a single sample in a study of cytomegalovirus exposure and HLA in healthy donors. The repertoire was sequenced with immunoSEQ multiplex PCR; TCRdb's copy has only in-frame clones and lacks some. The sample gives approximately 200,000 clones, 84% of which show up once; 10% to 15% is in the top ten. Material: PBMCs. Receptor source: a woman aged 25 to 45 in good health and CMV-seropositive. Each CDR3 is given with its conserved first and last residue. A D gene is named only where the DNA matches it firmly. Some rows mark clone size as missing; the rest say once, few, many or name a class of expanded clone.

.	.	TRBV4-1	TRBJ1-1	TGCGCCAGCAGCCTTCGGACAGACATGAACACTGAAGCTTTCTTT	CASSLRTDMNTEAFF
.	.	TRBV7-2	TRBJ2-2	TGTGCCAGCAGCTTAATGTTCGGGGGCGGGGAGCTGTTTTTT	CASSLMFGGGELFF
.	.	TRBV6-1	TRBJ1-1	TGTGCCAGCAAAGGGGTTGTTGGGGAGGGCACTGAAGCTTTCTTT	CASKGVVGEGTEAFF
TRBD1	once	TRBV6-1	TRBJ2-7	TGTGCCAGCAGTGCGGGACAGCTAACCGTCTACGAGCAGTACTTC	CASSAGQLTVYEQYF
TRBD1	few	TRBV19	TRBJ2-5	TGTGCCAGTAGTCCAATCAGAGCAGGGGGCAGGGAAGAGACCCAGTACTTC	CASSPIRAGGREETQYF
.	.	TRBV29-1	TRBJ2-2	TGCAGCGTTGAAGTCCTCCCGGCCGGGGAGCTGTTTTTT	CSVEVLPAGELFF
TRBD2	once	TRBV4-2	TRBJ2-5	TGTGCCAGCAGCCAAGATCTTGGTTCAGCGGGAGGTAAAGAGACCCAGTACTTC	CASSQDLGSAGGKETQYF
.	.	TRBV2	TRBJ1-5	TGTGCCAGCAGCGATTCCATGGGACTTGGGCAGCCCCAGCATTTT	CASSDSMGLGQPQHF
.	.	TRBV2	TRBJ1-4	TGTGCCAGCAGTGAGGGGGGAGAAAAACTGTTTTTT	CASSEGGEKLFF
TRBD2	.	TRBV6-6	TRBJ2-1	TGTGCCAGCACCGAAACGACTAGCGGGAGATTCGGTGAGCAGTTCTTC	CASTETTSGRFGEQFF
TRBD1	.	TRBV6-5	TRBJ1-5	TGTGCCAGCAGTTACCGGCCAGGGGGCCAGCCCCAGCATTTT	CASSYRPGGQPQHF
.	.	TRBV2	TRBJ1-4	TGTGCCAGAGGGGCTGGGTTAGGTGAAAAACTGTTTTTT	CARGAGLGEKLFF
.	.	TRBV30	TRBJ1-3	TGTGCCTGGAGCGCCCCATGGCTTACCTCTGGAAACACCATATATTTT	CAWSAPWLTSGNTIYF
TRBD2	.	TRBV7-6	TRBJ2-1	TGTGCCAGCAGCTTGAGCGGGAACTACAATGAGCAGTTCTTC	CASSLSGNYNEQFF
TRBD2	.	TRBV6-5	TRBJ2-1	TGTGCCAGCAGACCCCTAGCGGGAGGGTCTAATGAGCAGTTCTTC	CASRPLAGGSNEQFF
.	.	TRBV15	TRBJ1-2	TGTGCCACCAGCCCGGGGGGGCGGGGGTCGGGTTATGGCTACACCTTC	CATSPGGRGSGYGYTF
.	.	TRBV5-4	TRBJ1-2	TGTGCCAGCAGCTTGGAGGGGGAGTATGGCTACACCTTC	CASSLEGEYGYTF
.	.	TRBV7-6	TRBJ2-5	TGTGCCAGCAGCCCCCAGGGATCCAGAACTTCGGCGGCCCAGTACTTC	CASSPQGSRTSAAQYF
.	.	TRBV27	TRBJ2-7	TGTGCCAGCAGTTTTGGCCCGGGTTACGAGCAGTACTTC	CASSFGPGYEQYF
.	few	TRBV2	TRBJ2-2	TGTGCCAGCAGGTTAACCGGGGAGCTGTTTTTT	CASRLTGELFF
.	.	TRBV6-1	TRBJ1-2	TGTGCCAGACAGGAGCCCAATCAGGGCTACACCTTC	CARQEPNQGYTF
TRBD2	.	TRBV29-1	TRBJ2-1	TGCAGCGTCCTTATCTTCTTGACTAGCGGGAGGGCCGAGCGGTACAATGAGCAGTTCTTC	CSVLIFLTSGRAERYNEQFF
.	.	TRBV10-3	TRBJ1-1	TGTGCCATCAGTGAGTTCGGAGGGAACACTGAAGCTTTCTTT	CAISEFGGNTEAFF
.	.	TRBV28	TRBJ1-3	TGTGCCAGCCGGTTCGTTGGAAACACCATATATTTT	CASRFVGNTIYF
TRBD2	.	TRBV19	TRBJ2-7	TGTGCCAGTAGTACTGGACTAGGAGGCTACGAGCAGTACTTC	CASSTGLGGYEQYF
TRBD1	.	TRBV4-2	TRBJ1-2	TGTGCCAGCAGCCGAATCGATGGGACAGGGGGTATATATGGCTACACCTTC	CASSRIDGTGGIYGYTF
TRBD1	.	TRBV5-1	TRBJ1-1	TGCGCCAGCAGCTTGGCCCACACCGGGACAGTGAACACTGAAGCTTTCTTT	CASSLAHTGTVNTEAFF
TRBD1	once	TRBV6-1	TRBJ2-7	TGTGCCAGCAGTCCAAGGACAGGGGGCGACGAGCAGTACTTC	CASSPRTGGDEQYF
TRBD1	.	TRBV30	TRBJ1-2	TGTGCCTGGTCAAAGGGGACAGGTCCTATAATGGATGGCTACACCTTC	CAWSKGTGPIMDGYTF
.	few	TRBV2	TRBJ2-2	TGTGCCAGCAGTGACGCCCTAGGGGACACCGGGGAGCTGTTTTTT	CASSDALGDTGELFF
TRBD2	.	TRBV5-1	TRBJ2-5	TGCGCCAGCAGCGCCGGGACTAGCGGGAGGGAGACCCAGTACTTC	CASSAGTSGRETQYF
TRBD1	once	TRBV5-8	TRBJ2-7	TGTGCCAGCGAGACGGGACAGGGATTAAGCGAGCAGTACTTC	CASETGQGLSEQYF
TRBD1	.	TRBV5-1	TRBJ2-1	TGCGCCAGCAGCTTGGGAGGGACAGGTTCTTACAATGAGCAGTTCTTC	CASSLGGTGSYNEQFF
.	.	TRBV5-1	TRBJ2-7	TGCGCCAGCAGCTTGGAGGTAGCCAAGTACGAGCAGTACTTC	CASSLEVAKYEQYF
.	.	TRBV6-5	TRBJ1-3	TGTGCCAGCCTGGCGCGACTCGGCGGAAACACCATATATTTT	CASLARLGGNTIYF
.	.	TRBV14	TRBJ2-7	TGTGCCAGCAGCCAAGCTGAGGGGGTCTACGAGCAGTACTTC	CASSQAEGVYEQYF
.	many	TRBV11-2	TRBJ2-2	TGTGCCAGCAGCCAGGGGTACACCGGGGAGCTGTTTTTT	CASSQGYTGELFF
TRBD2	.	TRBV9	TRBJ2-1	TGTGCCAGCACCAGAGCGGGGATCTCCTACAATGAGCAGTTCTTC	CASTRAGISYNEQFF
.	few	TRBV6-1	TRBJ2-1	TGTGCCAGCAGTGGGACCTGGGGCAAATTCTTC	CASSGTWGKFF
.	few	TRBV11-2	TRBJ1-3	TGTGCCAGCAGCTTAATGGGAGGGGAAGGAAACACCATATATTTT	CASSLMGGEGNTIYF
.	.	TRBV14	TRBJ2-7	TGTGCCAGCAGCCAAGATCTACTTCGGGGGAGATACGAGCAGTACTTC	CASSQDLLRGRYEQYF
TRBD1	.	TRBV6-5	TRBJ1-2	TGTGCCAGCAGTAGGGGTGGAGGGGGCCATGGCTACACCTTC	CASSRGGGGHGYTF
.	.	TRBV7-3	TRBJ2-7	TGTGCCAGCAGCTTACCGCCTTGGTGGCGGGCATACGAGCAGTACTTC	CASSLPPWWRAYEQYF
TRBD1	.	TRBV29-1	TRBJ1-1	TGCAGCGTTGAGGGACAGAGGAACACTGAAGCTTTCTTT	CSVEGQRNTEAFF
.	.	TRBV6-5	TRBJ1-2	TGTGCCAGCAGACAGAACAGGGTTGACTATGGCTACACCTTC	CASRQNRVDYGYTF
TRBD1	once	TRBV5-4	TRBJ1-2	TGTGCCAGCAGCTTGATGACGGGACAGATTCCTTATGGCTACACCTTC	CASSLMTGQIPYGYTF
TRBD1	.	TRBV5-1	TRBJ2-5	TGCGCCAGCAGCCAACCTGGGACAGGGGCGAGGGAGACCCAGTACTTC	CASSQPGTGARETQYF
.	.	TRBV4-1	TRBJ2-7	TGCGCCAGCAGCCCAAAGTACAGGTTCCACGAGCAGTACTTC	CASSPKYRFHEQYF